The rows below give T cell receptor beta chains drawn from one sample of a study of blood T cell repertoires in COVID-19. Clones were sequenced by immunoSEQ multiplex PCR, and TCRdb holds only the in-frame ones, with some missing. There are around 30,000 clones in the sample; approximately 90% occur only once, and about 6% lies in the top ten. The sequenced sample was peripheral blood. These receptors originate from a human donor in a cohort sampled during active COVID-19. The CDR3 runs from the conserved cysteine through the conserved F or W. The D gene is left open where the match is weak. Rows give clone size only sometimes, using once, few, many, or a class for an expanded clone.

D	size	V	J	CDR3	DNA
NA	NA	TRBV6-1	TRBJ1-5	CASSESNSFPISNQPQHF	TGTGCCAGCAGTGAATCTAACAGTTTCCCTATTAGCAATCAGCCCCAGCATTTT
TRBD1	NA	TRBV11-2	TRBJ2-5	CASSLWTGQETQYF	TGTGCCAGCAGCTTGTGGACAGGGCAAGAGACCCAGTACTTC
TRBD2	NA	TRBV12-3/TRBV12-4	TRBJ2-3	CASRAGAPDTQYF	TGTGCCAGCAGAGCGGGGGCCCCCGATACGCAGTATTTT
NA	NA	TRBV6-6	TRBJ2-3	CASSYPEGADTQYF	TGTGCCAGCAGTTACCCTGAGGGGGCAGATACGCAGTATTTT
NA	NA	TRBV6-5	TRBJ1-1	CASSYGPTDLGEAFF	TGTGCCAGCAGTTACGGACCGACAGATCTAGGTGAAGCTTTCTTT
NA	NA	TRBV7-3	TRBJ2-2	CASSLTLTGELFF	TGTGCCAGCAGCTTAACCCTAACCGGGGAGCTGTTTTTT
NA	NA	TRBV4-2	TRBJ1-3	CASSQGASVSGNTIYF	TGTGCCAGCAGCCAAGGGGCCTCCGTCTCTGGAAACACCATATATTTT
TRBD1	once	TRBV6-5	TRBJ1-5	CAGGQTLGPQHF	TGTGCCGGGGGACAGACTTTGGGGCCCCAGCATTTT
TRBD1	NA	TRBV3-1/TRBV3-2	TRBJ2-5	CASSQETGKAETQYF	TGTGCCAGCAGCCAAGAGACAGGGAAGGCGGAGACCCAGTACTTC
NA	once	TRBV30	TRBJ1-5	CAWSQGGSQPQHF	TGTGCCTGGAGTCAGGGTGGCAGTCAGCCCCAGCATTTT
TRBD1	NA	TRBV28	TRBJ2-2	CASSFRTGGNTGELFF	TGTGCCAGCAGTTTCCGGACAGGGGGTAACACCGGGGAGCTGTTTTTT
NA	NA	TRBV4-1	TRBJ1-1	CASQPVGNTEAFF	TGCGCCAGCCAACCGGTCGGGAACACTGAAGCTTTCTTT
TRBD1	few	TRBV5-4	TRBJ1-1	CASSLRETGATEAFF	TGTGCCAGCAGCTTGCGCGAGACAGGGGCTACTGAAGCTTTCTTT
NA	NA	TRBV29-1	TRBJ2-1	CSGSVSSYNEQFF	TGCAGCGGAAGCGTGAGCTCCTACAATGAGCAGTTCTTC
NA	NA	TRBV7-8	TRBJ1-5	CASSLRGFVDQPQHF	TGTGCCAGCAGCTTACGGGGGTTTGTAGATCAGCCCCAGCATTTT
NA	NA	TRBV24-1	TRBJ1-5	CATSDGRGYSNQPQHF	TGTGCCACCAGTGACGGTCGGGGATATAGCAATCAGCCCCAGCATTTT
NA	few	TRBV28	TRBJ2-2	CASSASGRGNTGELFF	TGTGCCAGCAGTGCCAGTGGACGGGGGAACACCGGGGAGCTGTTTTTT
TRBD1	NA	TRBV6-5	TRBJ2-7	CASSRQGPSYEQYF	TGTGCCAGCAGTCGACAGGGGCCCTCCTACGAGCAGTACTTC
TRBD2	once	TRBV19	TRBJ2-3	CASSGKPGRQEDTQYF	TGTGCCAGTAGTGGGAAACCCGGGAGGCAGGAAGATACGCAGTATTTT
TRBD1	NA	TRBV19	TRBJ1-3	CASQGVPSGNTIYF	TGTGCCTCGCAGGGGGTCCCCTCTGGAAACACCATATATTTT
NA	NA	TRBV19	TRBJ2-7	CASSMGEVRGEQYF	TGTGCCAGTAGTATGGGGGAGGTAAGGGGCGAGCAGTACTTC
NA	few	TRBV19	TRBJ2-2	CASKVRGRGTGELFF	TGTGCCAGTAAGGTGCGGGGGCGCGGCACCGGGGAGCTGTTTTTT
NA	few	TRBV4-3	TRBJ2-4	CASSQDHREAKNIQYF	TGCGCCAGCAGCCAAGATCACAGGGAAGCCAAAAACATTCAGTACTTC
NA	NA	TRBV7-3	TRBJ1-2	CASRSYGYTF	TGTGCCAGCAGGTCTTATGGCTACACCTTC
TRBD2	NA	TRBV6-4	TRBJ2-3	CASSKSGGATDTQYF	TGTGCCAGCAGTAAAAGCGGGGGGGCGACAGATACGCAGTATTTT
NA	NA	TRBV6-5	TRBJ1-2	CASRQGTYGYTF	TGTGCCAGCAGGCAGGGAACCTATGGCTACACCTTC
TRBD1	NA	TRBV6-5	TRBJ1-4	CASSPRTGGGEKLFF	TGTGCCAGCAGTCCACGGACAGGGGGCGGTGAAAAACTGTTTTTT
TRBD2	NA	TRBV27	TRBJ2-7	CASSLTSGGGIEQYF	TGTGCCAGCAGTTTAACTAGCGGGGGGGGTATCGAGCAGTACTTC
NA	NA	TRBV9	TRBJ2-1	CASSLGRGLGNEQFF	TGTGCCAGCAGCCTCGGACGGGGACTCGGCAATGAGCAGTTCTTC
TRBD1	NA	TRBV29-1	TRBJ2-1	CTIMERTGGYNEQFF	TGCACCATAATGGAGCGGACAGGGGGTTACAATGAGCAGTTCTTC
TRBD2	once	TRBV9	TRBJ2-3	CASSVVAGGLSTDTQYF	TGTGCCAGCAGCGTAGTCGCGGGAGGTCTTAGCACAGATACGCAGTATTTT
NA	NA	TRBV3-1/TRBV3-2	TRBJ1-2	CASSPPGFDYGYTF	TGTGCCAGCAGCCCCCCCGGGTTTGACTATGGCTACACCTTC
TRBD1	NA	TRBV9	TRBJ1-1	CASSFTPDKRGHGEAFF	TGTGCCAGCAGCTTCACACCCGACAAGAGGGGGCATGGTGAAGCTTTCTTT
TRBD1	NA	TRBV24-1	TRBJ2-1	CATSPGGTGTYNEQFF	TGTGCCACCAGTCCCGGAGGGACAGGGACTTACAATGAGCAGTTCTTC
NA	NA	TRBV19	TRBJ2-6	CASSMPSSGANVLTF	TGTGCCAGTAGTATGCCGAGCTCTGGGGCCAACGTCCTGACTTTC